The clone carrying this TCR beta chain was picked up one time. The germline V gene encodes CDR1 SGHTA and CDR2 FQGNSA. V lost 5 bases to trimming and J lost 8 bases, with 12 bases between them. The CDR3 consists of 13 residues. These data belong to a study of shared clonotypes between healthy human individuals. Clones were sequenced by immunoSEQ multiplex PCR, and TCRdb holds only the in-frame ones, with some missing. The top ten hold 1.4% of the sample, which has 850,000 to 1,200,000 clones, roughly 80% seen once. The specimen was memory CD4+ T cells sorted from blood. Subset denoted: CD45RA-negative fraction. This TCR was recovered from a man aged 18 to 29 in good health. The rearrangement uses TRBV7-2 and TRBJ2-2; TRBD2 is a possible D gene (5 bases). CDR3 DNA: TGTGCCAGCAGCCTCGGACTCGGGGGGGAGCTGTTTTTT. It encodes CASSLGLGGELFF.